This section outlines one TCR beta chain sequence together with its context. Its matching antigen is unknown. These data belong to a study of blood T cells in healthy people across ages. A second PCR, run for roughly 6 to 11 cycles, used a sample-barcoded 5' primer plus a J-beta primer mix. TCRdb reprocessed the 5' RACE reads with MiXCR, giving one entry per CDR3 protein. The data show about 1.4 million distinct CDR3 sequences, approximately 59% seen once. V gave up 5 bases and J gave up 5 bases, with 15 bases separating them. CDR1 is SGHTA, CDR2 FQGNSA, per germline. The CDR3 is 14 residues long. Study-level findings and limits: Naive T cell percentage showed a strong correlation with the diversity of TCR beta.

The TCR was taken from a man between 18 and 29 years old in good health. The sequencing sample was made of blood. The chain recombines TRBV7-2 with TRBJ1-2, with no clear D. CDR3 amino acids: CASSPRNARYGYTF. The DNA for the CDR3 is TGTGCCAGCAGCCCTCGGAACGCTCGATATGGCTACACCTTC.